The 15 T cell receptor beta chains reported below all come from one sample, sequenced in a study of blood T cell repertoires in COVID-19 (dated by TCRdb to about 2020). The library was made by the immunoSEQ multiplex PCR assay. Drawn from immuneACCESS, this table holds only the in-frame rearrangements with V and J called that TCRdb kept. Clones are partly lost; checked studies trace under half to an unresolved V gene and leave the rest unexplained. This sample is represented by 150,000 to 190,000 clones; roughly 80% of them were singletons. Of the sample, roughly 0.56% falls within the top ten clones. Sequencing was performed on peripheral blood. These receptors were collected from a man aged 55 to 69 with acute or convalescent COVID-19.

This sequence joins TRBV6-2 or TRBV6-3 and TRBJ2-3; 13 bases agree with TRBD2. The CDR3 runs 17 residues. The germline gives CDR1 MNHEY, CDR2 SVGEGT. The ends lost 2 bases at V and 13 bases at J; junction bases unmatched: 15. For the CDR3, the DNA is TGTGCCAGCAGTTACAAAATCGGGACTAGCGGGGATCAACGGGAGTATTTT. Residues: CASSYKIGTSGDQREYF.

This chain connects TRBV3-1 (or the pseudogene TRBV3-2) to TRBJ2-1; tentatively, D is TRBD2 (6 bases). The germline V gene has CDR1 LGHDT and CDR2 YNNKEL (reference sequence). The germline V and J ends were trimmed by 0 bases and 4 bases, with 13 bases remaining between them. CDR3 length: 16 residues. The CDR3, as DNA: TGTGCCAGCAGCCAAGATGGGGGGACGATTTACAATGAGCAGTTCTTC. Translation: CASSQDGGTIYNEQFF.

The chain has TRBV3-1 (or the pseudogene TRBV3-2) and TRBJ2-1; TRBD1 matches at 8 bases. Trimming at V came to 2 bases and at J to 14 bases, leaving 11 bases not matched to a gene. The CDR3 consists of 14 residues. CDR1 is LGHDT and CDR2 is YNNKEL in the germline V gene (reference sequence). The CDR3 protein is CASSQLAGGEGKFF. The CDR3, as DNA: TGTGCCAGCAGCCAATTAGCAGGGGGCGAAGGGAAGTTCTTC.

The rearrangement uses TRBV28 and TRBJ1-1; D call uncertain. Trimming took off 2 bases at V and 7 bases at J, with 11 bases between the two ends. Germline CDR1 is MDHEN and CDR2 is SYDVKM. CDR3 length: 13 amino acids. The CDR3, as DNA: TGTGCCAGCAGTTTAGGAGGGATGGATGAAGCTTTCTTT. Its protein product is CASSLGGMDEAFF.

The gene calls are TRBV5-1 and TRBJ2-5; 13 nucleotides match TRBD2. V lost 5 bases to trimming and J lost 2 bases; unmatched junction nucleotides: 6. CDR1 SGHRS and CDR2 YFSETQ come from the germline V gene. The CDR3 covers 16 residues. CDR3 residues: CASRLAGGPGQETQYF. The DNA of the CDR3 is TGCGCCAGCAGACTAGCGGGGGGGCCGGGGCAAGAGACCCAGTACTTC.

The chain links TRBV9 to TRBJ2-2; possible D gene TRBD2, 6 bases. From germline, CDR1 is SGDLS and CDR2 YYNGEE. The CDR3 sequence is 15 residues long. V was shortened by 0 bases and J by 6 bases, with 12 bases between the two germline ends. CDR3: CASSVAIGGPGELFF. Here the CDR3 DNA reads TGTGCCAGCAGCGTAGCTATAGGAGGGCCCGGGGAGCTGTTTTTT.

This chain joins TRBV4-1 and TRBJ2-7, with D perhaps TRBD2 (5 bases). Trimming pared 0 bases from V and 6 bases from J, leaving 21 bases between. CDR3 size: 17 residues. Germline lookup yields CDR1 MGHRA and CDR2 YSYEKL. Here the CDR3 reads CASSQDLSPLSGSEQYF. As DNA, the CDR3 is TGCGCCAGCAGCCAAGATCTTTCCCCTTTATCGGGGTCCGAGCAGTACTTC.

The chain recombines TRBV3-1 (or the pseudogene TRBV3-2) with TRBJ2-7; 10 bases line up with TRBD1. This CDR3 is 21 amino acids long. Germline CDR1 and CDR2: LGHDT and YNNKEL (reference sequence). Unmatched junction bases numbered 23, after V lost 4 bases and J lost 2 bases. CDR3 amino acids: CASSPKHRDRGFAEITYEQYF. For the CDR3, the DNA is TGTGCCAGCAGCCCAAAGCATAGGGACAGGGGTTTCGCCGAAATAACCTACGAGCAGTACTTC.

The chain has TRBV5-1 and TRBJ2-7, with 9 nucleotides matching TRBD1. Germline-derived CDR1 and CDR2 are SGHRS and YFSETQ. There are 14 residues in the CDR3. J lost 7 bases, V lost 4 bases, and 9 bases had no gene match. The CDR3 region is CASSPGQGTGEQYF. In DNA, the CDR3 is TGCGCCAGCAGCCCTGGACAGGGGACGGGGGAGCAGTACTTC.

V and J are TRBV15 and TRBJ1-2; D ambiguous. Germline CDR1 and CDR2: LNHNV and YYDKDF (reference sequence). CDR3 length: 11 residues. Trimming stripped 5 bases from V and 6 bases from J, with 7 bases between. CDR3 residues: CATSGTNGYTF. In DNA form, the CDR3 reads TGTGCCACCAGCGGTACTAATGGCTACACCTTC.

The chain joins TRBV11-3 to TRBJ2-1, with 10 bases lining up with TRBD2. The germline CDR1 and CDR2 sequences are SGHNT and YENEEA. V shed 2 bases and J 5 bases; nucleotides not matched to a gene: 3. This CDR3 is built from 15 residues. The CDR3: CASSLSSGGHNEQFF. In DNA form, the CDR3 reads TGTGCCAGCAGCTTATCTAGCGGGGGCCACAATGAGCAGTTCTTC.

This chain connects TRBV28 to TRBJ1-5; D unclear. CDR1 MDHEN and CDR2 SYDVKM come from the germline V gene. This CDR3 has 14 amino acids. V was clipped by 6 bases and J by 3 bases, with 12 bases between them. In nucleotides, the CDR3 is TGTGCCAGCAGCCGACGGGAGCCCAATCAGCCCCAGCATTTT. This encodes CASSRREPNQPQHF.

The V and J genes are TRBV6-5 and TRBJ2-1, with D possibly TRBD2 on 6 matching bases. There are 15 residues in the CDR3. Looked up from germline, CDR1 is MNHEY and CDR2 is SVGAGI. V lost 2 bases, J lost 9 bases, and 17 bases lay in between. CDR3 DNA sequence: TGTGCCAGCAGTTACGGGAGGCTAGGAGATGGTGAGCAGTTCTTC. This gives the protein CASSYGRLGDGEQFF.

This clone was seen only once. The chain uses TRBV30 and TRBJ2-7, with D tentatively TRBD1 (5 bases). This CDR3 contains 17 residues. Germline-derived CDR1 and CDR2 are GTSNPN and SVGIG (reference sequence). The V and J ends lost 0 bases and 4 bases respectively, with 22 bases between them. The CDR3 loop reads CAWSVGVGNQGRYEQYF. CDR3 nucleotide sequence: TGTGCCTGGAGTGTTGGGGTGGGCAACCAGGGTCGGTACGAGCAGTACTTC.

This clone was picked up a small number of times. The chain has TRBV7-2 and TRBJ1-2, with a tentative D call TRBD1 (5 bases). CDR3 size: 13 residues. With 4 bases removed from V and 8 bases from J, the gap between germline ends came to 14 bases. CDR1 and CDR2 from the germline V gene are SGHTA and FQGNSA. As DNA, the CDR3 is TGTGCCAGCAGCTCCTATGACAGCAGGGGCTACACCTTC. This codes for CASSSYDSRGYTF.